This T cell receptor (beta chain) was sequenced for a study of T-cell reconstitution after alpha-beta-depleted transplantation in children (dated by TCRdb to about 2016). Notes on the research overall: The study quantitatively tracked T-cell immune reconstitution after TCRalphabeta/CD19-depleted allogeneic hematopoietic cell transplantation in children using TCR repertoire profiling.

This specimen's treatment or condition label, interpreted: allogeneic hematopoietic cell transplantation with graft depleted of TCRalphabeta T cells and CD19 B cells. The transplant recipients were children given TCRalphabeta/CD19-depleted allogeneic hematopoietic cell grafts. The germline V gene yields SQVTM for CDR1 and ANQGSEA for CDR2. From the cysteine through the phenylalanine, the CDR3 covers 11 amino acids. Only CDR3 DNA is held: 33 bases, read in frame from base 1. Between the V and J ends, shortened by 4 bases and 0 bases respectively, the junction contains 3 bases. Broader findings and caveats from the paper: Apparently early alphabetaT-cell count recovery about two months after transplant reportedly relied on only several hundred rapidly expanded clones derived from non-depleted graft cells. In some patients, the high TCRbeta diversity seen at day 60 was put down to recipient T cells and intrathymic progenitors that had survived conditioning. The frequencies of hyperexpanded clones fell over the following months, and after one year, T-cell counts and TCRbeta diversity were mostly attributed to newly produced T cells.

Library method: PCR. Sequencing instrument: Illumina HiSeq 2500. TCR library preparation used molecular barcoding, with unique molecular identifiers applied to normalize quantification of the TCRbeta repertoire. TCRdb trimmed public reads at Q25 via fastp, called clones via MiXCR and kept in-frame beta chains. CDR3 protein duplicates are merged, each entry listing the most common genes and DNA. The sample table records some 87,000 distinct CDR3 sequences; roughly a sixth of these occur just once. Around a fifth of the sample rests with the top ten. This clonotype was counted a few times. The antigen it binds to is not known. No much larger clonotype is one base removed from it; base qualities were not supplied.

The chain is assembled from TRBV29-1 and TRBJ1-2, with an unclear D gene assignment. The sample was PBMCs, mostly from graft donor cells, taken 180 days after TCRalphabeta/CD19-depleted stem cell transplant. The source is a male patient aged 2 to 9 who had a stem cell transplant for acute lymphoblastic leukemia, so the T cells may come from the graft donor. The CDR3 is CSVASNYGYTF. DNA sequence: TGCAGCGTTGCATCTAACTATGGCTACACCTTC.